The 3 T cell receptor beta chains below all came from one sample that was sequenced in a study of vaccination and CD4 T cells after COVID-19. Specified treatment: roughly 10-day PBMC culture with coronavirus spike peptide pools or control peptides (ViraFEST assay). No antigen is known for these receptors. Sequencing of DNA taken from cultured CD4+ T cells relied on the Oncomine TCR Beta short-read assay. TCRdb redid the calling of the PCR reads with MiXCR, one entry per CDR3 protein. The sample shows about 26,000 distinct CDR3 sequences, 50% of them seen only once. This specimen consisted of CD4+ T cells from blood, cultured in vitro, obtained before SARS-CoV-2 vaccination. Source of these receptors: a human donor who received a COVID-19 vaccine.

The rearrangement uses TRBV25-1 and TRBJ1-6, with TRBD1 identical over 9 bases. Trimming cost V 10 bases and J 5 bases; bases outside gene matches: 3. Germline CDR1 MGHDK, CDR2 SYGVNS. CDR3 size: 13 residues. CDR3 amino acids: CATGTGNNSPLHF. Written as DNA, the CDR3 is TGTGCCACCGGGACAGGGAATAATTCACCCCTCCACTTT.

A few counts support this clonotype. The rearrangement uses TRBV2 and TRBJ2-5; D is undetermined. The ends were cut back, 0 bases at V and 5 bases at J, with 10 bases in the middle. Germline lookup yields CDR1 SNHLY and CDR2 FYNNEI. The CDR3 sequence is 14 residues long. This CDR3 is CASSEAASPETQYF. The CDR3 bases are TGTGCCAGCAGTGAAGCTGCCTCCCCTGAGACCCAGTACTTC. Variable domain in full (rest from reference TRBV2 and TRBJ2-5): EPEVTQTPSHQVTQMGQEVILRCVPISNHLYFYWYRQILGQKVEFLVSFYNNEISEKSEIFDDQFSVERPDGSNFTLKIRSTKLEDSAMYFCASSEAASPETQYFGPGTRLLVL.

This sequence joins TRBV19 and TRBJ2-7; 10 bases agree with TRBD1. J was trimmed by 7 bases and V by 5 bases; bases with no gene match: 8. CDR3 length equals 14 residues. The V gene's germline CDR1 is LNHDA and CDR2 SQIVND (reference sequence). CDR3 loop: CASSGRQGAREQYF. CDR3 coding DNA: TGTGCCAGTAGTGGGCGACAGGGGGCACGGGAGCAGTACTTC.